This TCR beta chain was profiled in a study of shared clonotypes between healthy human individuals. On the study more broadly: Each donor had three CD4 naive, three CD4 memory, two CD8 naive and one CD8 memory plate. Findings and caveats of the study: Clonotypes not shared had lower generation probabilities than those common to all four donors.

The CDR3 consists of 18 residues. The germline gives CDR1 SGHAT, CDR2 FQNNGV. V was pared by 5 bases and J by 5 bases, with 27 bases between. Assay: immunoSEQ multiplex PCR; the TCRdb copy retains only in-frame clones and omits some. The data contain 2 million to 2.5 million clones, 85% to 95% of them seen just once; the ten biggest clones take up approximately 0.39%. This clone appeared once. The antigen remains unidentified. The V and J genes are TRBV11-2 and TRBJ2-5; possibly TRBD2 for D (5 bases). The TCR sequence derives from a man aged 18 to 29 in good health. Some clones in this sample may be carry-over from other donors' samples. Specimen: naive CD4+ T cells from PBMCs. The subset denotes: CD45RA+ positively selected. The DNA of the CDR3 is TGTGCCAGCAGCCCCCCGGGATTGGTGTTCGGTCTGGGGGAGACCCAGTACTTC. Encoded protein: CASSPPGLVFGLGETQYF.